The 18 T cell receptor beta chains below were found in one sample sequenced in a study of CD8 T cells in Susac syndrome. When the RNA was reverse transcribed, random hexamers were used with an input of about 0.5 to 1 ug. TCRdb re-called the immunoSEQ multiplex PCR reads through MiXCR, storing one row per CDR3 protein. Of 140,000 or so distinct CDR3 sequences listed, around 96% were seen once; the top ten hold approximately 0.11%. The sequenced sample consisted of CD4+ T cells from PBMCs. The receptors here all came from a human donor with multiple sclerosis.

The chain recombines TRBV10-3 with TRBJ2-3; no definite D call. The V gene's germline CDR1 is ENHRY and CDR2 SYGVKD. The CDR3 is made up of 13 amino acids. Between the trimmed V and J ends, which lost 7 bases and 1 base, there was a span of 9 bases. The CDR3 loop reads CAINMVGTDTQYF. Written as DNA, the CDR3 is TGTGCCATCAATATGGTCGGCACAGATACGCAGTATTTT.

This chain connects TRBV29-1 to TRBJ1-1, with unresolved D. The V end was cut by 5 bases, the J end by 0 bases, with 10 bases between. This CDR3 comprises 13 residues. The germline V gene encodes CDR1 SQVTM and CDR2 ANQGSEA. The CDR3 DNA reads TGCAGCGTTACTGTGACGTTGAACACTGAAGCTTTCTTT. Protein product: CSVTVTLNTEAFF.

The sample holds one count of this clonotype. The V gene is TRBV7-7, the J gene TRBJ2-7; D may correspond to TRBD1 or TRBD2 (5 bases each). V lost 2 bases, J lost 5 bases, and 13 bases lay in between. The germline V gene has CDR1 SSHAT and CDR2 FNYEAQ (reference sequence). The CDR3 extends over 14 amino acids. The CDR3 protein is CASSLTTGPHEQYF. CDR3 DNA: TGTGCCAGCAGCTTAACGACGGGGCCACACGAGCAGTACTTC.

The chain combines TRBV6-5 with TRBJ1-1, with TRBD1 as a possible D gene (5 bases). Deletions cut 3 bases from V and 5 bases from J, with 10 bases between. The CDR3 is 13 residues long. Germline CDR1 reads MNHEY; CDR2 reads SVGAGI. The CDR3 here is CASSYLGGTEAFF. The CDR3 coding sequence is TGTGCCAGCAGTTATCTGGGGGGGACTGAAGCTTTCTTT.

V gene TRBV3-1 combines with J gene TRBJ1-2, with 8 positions matching TRBD1. The CDR3 consists of 13 residues. Trimming at V came to 6 bases and at J to 7 bases, leaving 7 bases not matched to a gene. Looked up from germline, CDR1 is LGHDT and CDR2 is YNNKEL (reference sequence). The CDR3, as DNA: TGTGCCAGCAGACCGACAGGGGAGGGTGGCTACACCTTC. It translates to CASRPTGEGGYTF.

The chain recombines TRBV5-1 with TRBJ2-1; TRBD2 aligns across 8 bases. The CDR3 length is 14 residues. The germline V gene has CDR1 SGHRS and CDR2 YFSETQ. V shed 1 base, J shed 7 bases, and the junction held 4 bases outside the gene matches. CDR3 sequence reads: CASSLPGGRNEQFF. The DNA of the CDR3 is TGCGCCAGCAGCTTGCCGGGGGGGAGAAATGAGCAGTTCTTC.

This sequence joins TRBV7-9 and TRBJ2-7; D assignment may be TRBD1 or TRBD2 (5 bases each). The CDR3 loop spans 16 amino acids. V was trimmed by 2 bases and J by 6 bases, leaving 20 bases between them. From germline, CDR1 is SEHNR and CDR2 FQNEAQ (reference sequence). DNA for the CDR3: TGTGCCAGCAGCTTATGGGTCGGGACGGCCGAGGGCGAGCAGTACTTC. The encoded protein is CASSLWVGTAEGEQYF.

This clonotype was picked up a small number of times. The gene calls are TRBV29-1 and TRBJ2-1, with D uncertain. The CDR3 is made up of 12 amino acids. The germline CDR1 and CDR2 sequences are SQVTM and ANQGSEA. V was clipped by 7 bases and J by 5 bases, with 12 bases between them. The chain's CDR3 is CSAQGLNNEQFF. The CDR3 DNA reads as TGCAGCGCCCAAGGGCTGAACAATGAGCAGTTCTTC.

The rearrangement links TRBV29-1 to TRBJ2-3; 9 positions agree with TRBD1. Trimming cost V 8 bases and J 2 bases; bases outside gene matches: 5. Germline-derived CDR1 and CDR2 are SQVTM and ANQGSEA. The CDR3 loop spans 13 amino acids. The DNA for the CDR3 is TGCAGCACACGGACAGGGGTCACAGATACGCAGTATTTT. It yields the protein CSTRTGVTDTQYF.

The chain uses TRBV27 and TRBJ1-6; D not resolved. Germline lookup yields CDR1 MNHEY and CDR2 SMNVEV (reference sequence). The ends were cut back, 5 bases at V and 5 bases at J, with 10 bases in the middle. This CDR3 comprises 14 residues. Here the CDR3 reads CASSPTADNSPLHF. The CDR3 coding sequence is TGTGCCAGCAGTCCCACAGCAGATAATTCACCCCTCCACTTT.

The chain uses TRBV20-1 and TRBJ2-3, with 8 bases matching TRBD1. This CDR3 is 13 amino acids long. V was clipped by 7 bases and J by 6 bases; unmatched bases: 9. CDR1 is DFQATT and CDR2 is SNEGSKA in the germline V gene (reference sequence). The CDR3 spells CSVADRVWDTQYF. In DNA form, the CDR3 reads TGCAGTGTTGCGGACAGGGTTTGGGATACGCAGTATTTT.

The chain has TRBV2 and TRBJ2-7; D is perhaps TRBD1 or TRBD2 (5 bases each). The CDR3 extends over 12 amino acids. The germline V gene encodes CDR1 SNHLY and CDR2 FYNNEI. Trimming left V 6 bases short and J 8 bases short, with 14 bases between. The CDR3 DNA is TGTGCCAGCAGCATAAAGTCGGGACAGCAGTACTTC. This encodes CASSIKSGQQYF.

This clonotype was counted a single time. CDR3 bases: TGCAGTGCTAGAGATTCCGGGAGACGAACAGATACGCAGTATTTT. Its protein product is CSARDSGRRTDTQYF. The chain recombines TRBV20-1 with TRBJ2-3; D is perhaps TRBD2 (6 bases). CDR1 is DFQATT, CDR2 SNEGSKA, per germline (reference sequence). The CDR3 contains 15 residues. V lost 0 bases and J lost 3, with 13 bases in between.

J is TRBJ2-1 and V is TRBV24-1; 8 bases are shared with TRBD1. The CDR3 is 14 residues long. J lost 8 bases, V lost 3 bases, and 5 bases had no gene match. Germline loops: CDR1 KGHDR, CDR2 SFDVKD. As DNA, the CDR3 is TGTGCCACCAGTGATCCGGGACAGGTGGATGAGCAGTTCTTC. It yields the protein CATSDPGQVDEQFF.

This chain uses TRBV20-1 with TRBJ2-4, with D unresolved. V dropped 4 bases and J dropped 0 bases, with 10 bases sitting between them. CDR1 and CDR2 from the germline V gene are DFQATT and SNEGSKA (reference sequence). CDR3 length equals 14 residues. Written as DNA, the CDR3 is TGCAGTGCTATACATACGGTAGCCAAAAACATTCAGTACTTC. Residues: CSAIHTVAKNIQYF.

The rearrangement links TRBV25-1 to TRBJ1-1; a weak D match, TRBD1 (6 bases). In germline, CDR1 is MGHDK, CDR2 SYGVNS. With 2 bases removed from V and 6 bases from J, the gap between germline ends came to 16 bases. The CDR3 loop spans 15 amino acids. The CDR3 nucleotides read TGTGCCAGCAGTGAAATACGCCAGGCAGGGGCTGAAGCTTTCTTT. Its translation is CASSEIRQAGAEAFF.

This chain joins TRBV2 and TRBJ1-1; 7 nucleotides line up with TRBD1. J lost 2 bases, V lost 3 bases, and 3 bases had no gene match. CDR1 and CDR2 (germline): SNHLY, FYNNEI. The CDR3 extends over 14 amino acids. CDR3 residues: CASSDPGGNTEAFF. The CDR3 region has the DNA TGTGCCAGCAGTGACCCAGGGGGTAACACTGAAGCTTTCTTT.

The chain has TRBV7-3 and TRBJ2-6; D is perhaps TRBD2 (5 bases). The germline gives CDR1 SGHTA, CDR2 FQGTGA. V lost 5 bases, J lost 0 bases, and 11 bases lay in between. The CDR3 runs 16 residues. This CDR3 is CASSKSSGSGANVLTF. The CDR3 DNA reads as TGTGCCAGCAGCAAAAGCAGCGGCTCTGGGGCCAACGTCCTGACTTTC.